This entry is about one TCR beta chain. The antigen is not known. Primers included in the PCR were 60 Vbeta and 13 Jbeta primers. Clones were read by immunoSEQ multiplex PCR, and TCRdb kept only the in-frame ones, dropping some. This table has tens of thousands of clones, roughly two thirds appearing once. In germline, CDR1 is KGHSH, CDR2 LQKENI. The CDR3 spans 14 residues. The J segment lost 0 bases and the V segment lost 5 bases, leaving 3 bases of the junction unmatched. These data originate in a study of cytomegalovirus exposure and HLA in healthy donors. Overall study: HLA-typed donors contributed around 85 million unique TCRs, which were held in an early data release.

Study-wide points: Highly shared sequence variants in one cluster were likely a sequencing artifact. Altogether, 164 TCR beta chains were recorded as cytomegalovirus-associated.

The chain has TRBV18 and TRBJ1-1; TRBD1 aligns across 7 bases. The receptor's source is a woman between 45 and 65 years old in good health and CMV-seropositive. The specimen sequenced was PBMCs. CDR3 sequence reads: CASSADRVNTEAFF. The CDR3 DNA is TGTGCCAGCTCAGCCGACAGGGTGAACACTGAAGCTTTCTTT.